This T cell receptor (beta chain) stems from a study of PD-1 blockade in mismatch repair-deficient tumors. On the study more broadly: Patients had eleven to twelve mismatch repair-deficient cancer types, all previously treated and progressing. Overall study results and limits: Rapid post-treatment expansion, then contraction, generally preceding radiologic response, marked tumor-resident clones.

Every patient had mismatch repair deficiency by PCR or immunohistochemistry. The TCR-sequenced patients were a few responders to pembrolizumab. CDR1 is MNHEY and CDR2 is SMNVEV in the germline V gene (reference sequence). V was pared by 9 bases and J by 4 bases, with 2 bases of the junction left unmatched. The CDR3 loop spans 13 amino acids. Clones were sequenced by immunoSEQ multiplex PCR, and TCRdb holds only the in-frame ones, with some missing. The sample has 55,000 to 85,000 clones, around four fifths seen once. As for this clone: What it binds is not known.

The chain links TRBV27 to TRBJ2-1; 11 nucleotides match TRBD1. The clonotype comes from an adult with mismatch repair-deficient cancer. Source: peripheral blood, taken 2 weeks after starting pembrolizumab. CDR3 sequence reads: CASGTGGYNEQFF. The CDR3 DNA is TGTGCCAGTGGGACAGGGGGATACAATGAGCAGTTCTTC.